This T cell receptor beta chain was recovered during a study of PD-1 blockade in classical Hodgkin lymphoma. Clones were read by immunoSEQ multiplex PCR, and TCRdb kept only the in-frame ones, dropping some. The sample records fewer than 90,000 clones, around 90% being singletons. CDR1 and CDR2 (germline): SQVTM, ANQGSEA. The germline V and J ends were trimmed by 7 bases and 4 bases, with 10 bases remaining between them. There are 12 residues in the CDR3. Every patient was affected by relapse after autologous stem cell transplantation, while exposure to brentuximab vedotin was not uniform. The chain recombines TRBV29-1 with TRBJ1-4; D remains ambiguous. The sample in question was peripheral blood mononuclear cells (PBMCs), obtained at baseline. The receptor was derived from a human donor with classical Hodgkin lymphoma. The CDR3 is CSASLHNEKLFF. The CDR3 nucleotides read TGCAGCGCCAGCCTACATAATGAAAAACTGTTTTTT.